These 11 T cell receptor beta chains came from one sample sequenced in a study of T cells in Graves' hyperthyroidism and ophthalmopathy. Using RNA transcripts as the source, TCR beta CDR3 regions were amplified. Primed by the HTBI set, a first-round RT-PCR was run on the TCR CDR3. TCRdb called the multiplex PCR reads again in MiXCR, with one record for every CDR3 protein. This table holds over 300,000 distinct CDR3 sequences, approximately 15% found once. The source material was blood. These receptors were obtained from a woman aged 55-70 years with Graves' hyperthyroidism.

This clonotype was picked up many times. This chain connects TRBV18 to TRBJ2-7; D possibly matches TRBD1 or TRBD2 (5 bases each). With 4 bases removed from V and 8 bases from J, the gap between germline ends came to 21 bases. The CDR3 has 15 amino acids. Germline-derived CDR1 and CDR2 are KGHSH and LQKENI. The CDR3 region is CASSLRDGKPPKQYF. CDR3 nucleotide sequence: TGTGCCAGCTCACTCCGGGACGGTAAACCCCCAAAGCAGTACTTC.

Many counts were recorded for this clonotype. V is TRBV7-8 and J is TRBJ2-7; the match to TRBD2 covers 8 bases. CDR1 and CDR2 from the germline V gene are SGHVS and FQNEAQ. The CDR3 is 17 amino acids. J gave up 2 bases and V 3 bases, and 12 bases lay outside the gene matches. CDR3 in amino acids: CASSFGLAGLLAYEQYF. Here the CDR3 DNA reads TGTGCCAGCAGCTTTGGGTTAGCGGGACTCCTGGCCTACGAGCAGTACTTC.

This chain uses TRBV6-1 with TRBJ2-2; the D gene is possibly TRBD2 (5 bases). The V gene's germline CDR1 is MNHNS and CDR2 SASEGT. CDR3 length: 13 residues. V was pared by 7 bases and J by 6 bases, with 12 bases between. The CDR3 coding sequence is TGTGCCAGCAACCCCCCGAGGGCCGGGGAGCTGTTTTTT. Amino acid sequence: CASNPPRAGELFF.

This clonotype was counted many times. One junction end disagrees with the germline gene, perhaps due to a read error. J is TRBJ1-1 and V is TRBV5-1; D possibly corresponds to TRBD1 (6 bases). This CDR3 region has 14 residues. Germline loops: CDR1 SGHRS, CDR2 YFSETQ. CDR3 in amino acids: CASSWGGGNTEAFF. The CDR3 DNA is TGTGCCAGCAGTTGGGGAGGGGGAAACACTGAAGCTTTCTTT.

This clonotype was seen ten or more times. CDR3 nucleotides: TGTGCCAGCAGCTCCATCGCCTTAGATACGCAGTATTTT. It yields the protein CASSSIALDTQYF. The genes are TRBV7-8 and TRBJ2-3, with no clear D. V lost 4 bases, J lost 5 bases, and 10 bases lay in between. This CDR3 comprises 13 residues. The germline V gene has CDR1 SGHVS and CDR2 FQNEAQ.

This clonotype has a count of ten or more. The chain has TRBV28 and TRBJ1-5; D is unclear. This CDR3 has 14 amino acids. The V end lost 9 bases, the J end lost 3 bases, and 15 bases lay between the germline ends. Germline V gives CDR1 MDHEN, CDR2 SYDVKM. The CDR3 loop reads CASEPGSHNQPQHF. The CDR3 bases are TGTGCCAGTGAACCCGGGAGCCACAATCAGCCCCAGCATTTT.

As for this clonotype: No conserved phenylalanine or tryptophan ends this CDR3, so it is likely a read error. V gene TRBV19 combines with J gene TRBJ2-1; 11 bases line up with TRBD2. The germline CDR1 and CDR2 sequences are LNHDA and SQIVND (reference sequence). The V segment lost 2 bases and the J segment 6 bases; nucleotides outside the gene matches: 9. The CDR3 sequence is 17 residues long. The CDR3 DNA follows: TGTGCCAGTAGTATACGACTAGCGGGAAGGTTTCGCAATGAGCAGTTCCTC. The encoded protein is CASSIRLAGRFRNEQFL.

This clonotype was seen at least ten times. V and J are TRBV7-9 and TRBJ1-1; D might be TRBD1 (5 bases). Germline V gene sequence: CDR1 SEHNR, CDR2 FQNEAQ (reference sequence). V lost 5 bases and J lost 1, with 8 bases in between. CDR3 length: 13 amino acids. CDR3 amino acids: CASSATGNTEAFF. The CDR3 bases are TGTGCCAGCAGCGCCACAGGGAACACTGAAGCTTTCTTT.

Ten or more counts support this clonotype. The chain employs TRBV11-2 and TRBJ2-1; either TRBD1 or TRBD2 may fit D (5 bases each). CDR1 SGHAT and CDR2 FQNNGV come from the germline V gene. Deletions cut 1 base from V and 8 bases from J, with 12 bases between. The CDR3 sequence is 14 residues long. The CDR3 DNA is TGTGCCAGCAGCTTAGGTGCAGGGAGCGATGAGCAGTTCTTC. Its translation is CASSLGAGSDEQFF.

This clonotype was counted many times. The chain links TRBV5-1 to TRBJ2-7, with 7 bases lining up with TRBD2. J gave up 3 bases and V 3 bases, and 15 bases lay outside the gene matches. Germline V gene data show CDR1 as SGHRS and CDR2 as YFSETQ. CDR3 length: 17 residues. The CDR3 bases are TGCGCCAGCAGCTATCTAGTTGTAGCGGGCCAAAACTACGAGCAGTACTTC. This sequence encodes CASSYLVVAGQNYEQYF.

In this sample, this clonotype turned up a few times. V usage is TRBV5-8 and J usage is TRBJ2-5, with TRBD2 identical over 9 bases. CDR1 SGHTS and CDR2 YDEGEE come from the germline V gene. The junction had 6 bases not matched to a gene; V was cut back by 0 bases and J by 6 bases. The CDR3 is 15 amino acids. DNA for the CDR3: TGTGCCAGCAGCTTGGGTAGCGGGAGCGTAAAGACCCAGTACTTC. Translation: CASSLGSGSVKTQYF.